Listed here are 30 T cell receptor beta chains from one sample, sequenced in a study of response to subunit inactivated influenza vaccine. TCRdb re-analysed the RT-PCR reads in MiXCR, keeping a single row per CDR3 protein. Among 500,000 to 600,000 distinct CDR3 sequences listed, over 9.5% were seen once. Here the sequenced sample was PBMCs from blood, taken on the day of vaccination. The receptor source for this set is a man aged 50 to 59 who received an inactivated influenza vaccine.

This chain joins TRBV14 and TRBJ2-7; 11 bases fit TRBD2. Germline CDR1 is SGHDN and CDR2 is FVKESK. The CDR3 sequence is 16 residues long. Unmatched junction bases numbered 10, after V lost 3 bases and J lost 6 bases. CDR3 protein: CASSHSRLAGGSEQYF. In nucleotides, the CDR3 is TGTGCCAGCAGCCATAGCCGGCTAGCGGGGGGAAGCGAGCAGTACTTC.

This clonotype has more than one count but fewer than ten. This sequence joins TRBV12-3 or TRBV12-4 and TRBJ1-2; no reliable D call. Trimming pared 5 bases from V and 2 bases from J, leaving 9 bases between. This CDR3 has 13 residues. The DNA for the CDR3 is TGTGCCAGCAGTCCCGACGCAAACTATGGCTACACCTTC. Its protein product is CASSPDANYGYTF.

The chain carries TRBV6-2 or TRBV6-3 and TRBJ2-3, with 9 bases matching TRBD1. The germline gives CDR1 MNHEY, CDR2 SVGEGT. CDR3 length: 17 residues. V was pared by 2 bases and J by 4 bases, with 10 bases of the junction left unmatched. CDR3 sequence: CASSYLPNRGPPDTQYF. The CDR3 nucleotides are TGTGCCAGCAGTTACCTTCCGAACAGGGGGCCCCCAGATACGCAGTATTTT.

In its sample, this clonotype was seen many times. The chain couples TRBV12-3 or TRBV12-4 to TRBJ2-5; maybe TRBD1 (6 bases). Between the trimmed V and J ends, which lost 4 bases and 0 bases, there was a span of 9 bases. The CDR3 runs to 14 residues. CDR3: CASSSTGHQETQYF. The CDR3 nucleotides read TGTGCCAGCAGTTCGACAGGTCACCAAGAGACCCAGTACTTC.

This chain uses TRBV7-2 with TRBJ2-7; 9 bases match TRBD1. V shed 5 bases and J 3 bases; nucleotides not matched to a gene: 5. The CDR3 length is 14 residues. CDR1 and CDR2 from the germline V gene are SGHTA and FQGNSA. CDR3 bases: TGTGCCAGCAGCATACCGGGACAGGGCTACGAGCAGTACTTC. It translates to CASSIPGQGYEQYF.

In its sample, this clonotype was seen many times. The rearrangement joins TRBV27 to TRBJ1-1; D remains ambiguous. Trimming left V 1 base short and J 1 base short, with 4 bases between. CDR3 length: 13 residues. CDR1 and CDR2 (germline): MNHEY, SMNVEV (reference sequence). The CDR3 here is CASSLYRNTEAFF. CDR3 DNA sequence: TGTGCCAGCAGTTTATACAGGAACACTGAAGCTTTCTTT.

This clonotype was counted between two and nine times. The rearrangement uses TRBV5-1 and TRBJ2-5, with D perhaps matching TRBD1 or TRBD2 (6 bases each). The CDR3 consists of 18 residues. V lost 0 bases to trimming and J lost 1 base, with 19 bases between them. Germline CDR1 reads SGHRS; CDR2 reads YFSETQ. Here the CDR3 DNA reads TGCGCCAGCAGCTTGGGGGTCACGGGGGCCAATCGCCAAGAGACCCAGTACTTC. Translation: CASSLGVTGANRQETQYF. Full variable domain (rest looked up from reference TRBV5-1 and TRBJ2-5): KAGVTQTPRYLIKTRGQQVTLSCSPISGHRSVSWYQQTPGQGLQFLFEYFSETQRNKGNFPGRFSGRQFSNSRSEMNVSTLELGDSALYLCASSLGVTGANRQETQYFGPGTRLLVL.

The gene calls are TRBV6-2 or TRBV6-3 and TRBJ2-7; D call uncertain. In germline, CDR1 is MNHEY, CDR2 SVGEGT. The CDR3 is 14 residues long. The V and J ends lost 1 base and 2 bases respectively, with 9 bases between them. The chain's CDR3 is CASSYLDGAYEQYF. As DNA, the CDR3 is TGTGCCAGCAGTTACTTGGACGGAGCCTACGAGCAGTACTTC.

This clonotype was seen many times. V and J are TRBV28 and TRBJ1-6, with D tentatively TRBD1 (5 bases). Germline assignment: CDR1 MDHEN and CDR2 SYDVKM. V lost 6 bases and J lost 16, with 16 bases in between. The CDR3 extends over 12 amino acids. CDR3 nucleotides: TGTGCCAGCAGAACCTCCGGACACCTACTCCACTTT. Amino acid sequence: CASRTSGHLLHF.

This clonotype has ten or more counts. The genes are TRBV12-3 or TRBV12-4 and TRBJ1-5; D gene unclear. The CDR3 spans 17 residues. With 3 bases removed from V and 1 base from J, the gap between germline ends came to 16 bases. For the CDR3, the DNA is TGTGCCAGCAGTTTTTCCCCCATCTCGTCGAGCAATCAGCCCCAGCATTTT. Protein: CASSFSPISSSNQPQHF.

This clonotype was picked up a small number of times. The chain combines TRBV12-3 or TRBV12-4 with TRBJ2-2; TRBD1 aligns across 9 bases. V lost 5 bases, J lost 4 bases, and 8 bases stayed unmatched. The CDR3 has 16 residues. CDR3 nucleotides: TGTGCCAGCAGTCCGGGACAGGGCGGGGTCACCGGGGAGCTGTTTTTT. It is translated as CASSPGQGGVTGELFF.

The chain joins TRBV7-2 to TRBJ2-1; 9 bases are shared with TRBD2. Germline V CDR1 and CDR2: SGHTA, FQGNSA. Losses at the gene ends were 4 bases for V and 8 bases for J; bases not matched to a gene: 12. The CDR3 is 16 residues long. CDR3 DNA sequence: TGTGCCAGCAGCTCCGGGGCAGCGGGAGGTACGGATGAGCAGTTCTTC. The encoded protein is CASSSGAAGGTDEQFF.

This rearrangement joins TRBV5-1 to TRBJ1-2; the match to TRBD1 covers 7 bases. With 0 bases clipped from V and 7 bases from J, the junction kept 3 bases outside the gene matches. Germline loops: CDR1 SGHRS, CDR2 YFSETQ. The CDR3 contains 13 residues. CDR3 sequence reads: CASSLEAGGGYTF. The CDR3 region has the DNA TGCGCCAGCAGCTTGGAAGCAGGGGGTGGCTACACCTTC.

The chain has TRBV28 and TRBJ2-2; 7 bases align to TRBD2. Germline CDR1 is MDHEN and CDR2 is SYDVKM. This CDR3 region has 13 residues. After removal of 6 bases from V and 5 bases from J, the junction contained 3 bases not matched to a gene. CDR3 region: CASRLLATGELFF. In DNA form, the CDR3 reads TGTGCCAGCAGATTACTAGCGACCGGGGAGCTGTTTTTT.

A few counts support this clonotype. The chain joins TRBV5-1 to TRBJ1-1, with 8 bases lining up with TRBD1. Germline values: CDR1 SGHRS, CDR2 YFSETQ. This CDR3 is 15 amino acids long. The V gene end was trimmed by 4 bases and the J gene end by 2 bases; junction bases not matched to a gene: 7. Written as DNA, the CDR3 is TGCGCCAGCAGCATGCAGGGGGCGGGAAACACTGAAGCTTTCTTT. The encoded protein is CASSMQGAGNTEAFF.

In its sample, this clonotype was seen many times. The rearrangement uses TRBV6-2 or TRBV6-3 and TRBJ2-7, with TRBD1 identical over 11 bases. V shed 5 bases, J shed 4 bases, and the junction held 4 bases outside the gene matches. Germline assignment: CDR1 MNHEY and CDR2 SVGEGT. CDR3 length: 14 amino acids. The CDR3 DNA reads TGTGCCAGCAGTCAGGACAGGGGGCTATACGAGCAGTACTTC. Its protein product is CASSQDRGLYEQYF.

J is TRBJ2-7 and V is TRBV5-1, with D possibly being TRBD1 (6 bases). This CDR3 comprises 14 residues. The germline V gene has CDR1 SGHRS and CDR2 YFSETQ. Deletions cut 0 bases from V and 9 bases from J, with 16 bases between. CDR3 DNA sequence: TGCGCCAGCAGCTTGGCAGGGGTTGAAGGGGTGCAGTACTTC. As protein: CASSLAGVEGVQYF. The whole variable domain, filled in from reference TRBV5-1 and TRBJ2-7, reads KAGVTQTPRYLIKTRGQQVTLSCSPISGHRSVSWYQQTPGQGLQFLFEYFSETQRNKGNFPGRFSGRQFSNSRSEMNVSTLELGDSALYLCASSLAGVEGVQYFGPGTRLTVT.

This clonotype was counted only a few times. The chain couples TRBV5-1 to TRBJ2-2, with 10 bases aligning to TRBD2. The CDR3 consists of 17 residues. V shed 1 base and J 3 bases; nucleotides not matched to a gene: 6. CDR1 is SGHRS and CDR2 is YFSETQ in the germline V gene. The CDR3 sequence: CASSLKAGGPYTGELFF. CDR3 sequence (DNA): TGCGCCAGCAGCTTGAAAGCGGGAGGGCCATACACCGGGGAGCTGTTTTTT.

This clonotype was observed a few times. The rearrangement joins TRBV7-9 to TRBJ2-1; the D is unclear. Germline V CDR1 and CDR2: SEHNR, FQNEAQ (reference sequence). V was cut by 4 bases and J by 10 bases, with 11 bases left in between. The CDR3 consists of 12 residues. The CDR3 loop reads CASSSEYWEQFF. The CDR3 DNA sequence: TGTGCCAGCAGCTCTGAGTATTGGGAGCAGTTCTTC.

The rearrangement uses TRBV19 and TRBJ2-7, with D perhaps matching TRBD1 (6 bases). CDR3 size: 14 residues. Trimming left V 5 bases short and J 3 bases short, with 14 bases between. CDR1 is LNHDA and CDR2 is SQIVND in the germline V gene (reference sequence). CDR3 sequence (DNA): TGTGCCAGTAGTTACCGGACAGCTAACTACGAGCAGTACTTC. It codes for CASSYRTANYEQYF.

This chain joins TRBV18 and TRBJ2-2, with 7 bases identical to TRBD2. J was trimmed by 3 bases and V by 3 bases; bases with no gene match: 10. Germline CDR1 reads KGHSH; CDR2 reads LQKENI. The CDR3 is made up of 17 amino acids. The CDR3 nucleotides are TGTGCCAGCTCACCGTTAGCGGGCGCCACAGACACCGGGGAGCTGTTTTTT. Encoded protein: CASSPLAGATDTGELFF.

This clonotype came up a few times. The chain links TRBV6-2 or TRBV6-3 to TRBJ1-2; no definite D call. V gave up 2 bases and J gave up 2 bases, with 12 bases separating them. This CDR3 is 15 amino acids long. Germline values: CDR1 MNHEY, CDR2 SVGEGT. The CDR3 DNA follows: TGTGCCAGCAGTTACGAACAGAAGATAAACTATGGCTACACCTTC. It codes for CASSYEQKINYGYTF.

This clonotype has more than one count but fewer than ten. The gene calls are TRBV5-5 and TRBJ2-1; 13 bases fit TRBD2. The CDR3 extends over 14 amino acids. V trimming: 4 bases; J trimming: 7 bases; junction bases outside the gene matches: 2. CDR1 and CDR2 (germline): SGHKS, YYEKEE (reference sequence). The CDR3 sequence is CASSILAGGNEQFF. Written as DNA, the CDR3 is TGTGCCAGCAGCATACTAGCGGGAGGGAATGAGCAGTTCTTC. The full variable domain, with the rest looked up from reference TRBV5-5 and TRBJ2-1, is DAGVTQSPTHLIKTRGQQVTLRCSPISGHKSVSWYQQVLGQGPQFIFQYYEKEERGRGNFPDRFSARQFPNYSSELNVNALLLGDSALYLCASSILAGGNEQFFGPGTRLTVL.

This chain links TRBV29-1 with TRBJ2-1; possible D gene TRBD2, 5 bases. The CDR3 runs to 14 residues. Trimming removed 4 bases at V and 7 bases at J, with 17 bases between. CDR1 and CDR2 (germline): SQVTM, ANQGSEA. The CDR3 region has the DNA TGCAGCGTTGGGTGGGCGGGTGCTGGGAATGAGCAGTTCTTC. Amino acid sequence: CSVGWAGAGNEQFF.

This clonotype was seen a handful of times. This chain uses TRBV7-8 with TRBJ2-1; weak D call: TRBD2 (6 bases). Germline V lookup: CDR1 SGHVS, CDR2 FQNEAQ. The CDR3 is made up of 13 amino acids. Trimming shortened V by 2 bases and J by 6 bases, and 8 bases separated the two germline ends. The CDR3 DNA is TGTGCCAGCAGCTTACGACTAGTCAATGAGCAGTTCTTC. Its protein product is CASSLRLVNEQFF.

The chain combines TRBV27 with TRBJ2-7; no reliable D call. The ends were cut back, 6 bases at V and 1 base at J, with 13 bases in the middle. Germline CDR1 reads MNHEY; CDR2 reads SMNVEV (reference sequence). The CDR3 consists of 14 residues. The CDR3 loop reads CASSPHKASYEQYF. The CDR3 nucleotides read TGTGCCAGCAGCCCCCACAAGGCGTCCTACGAGCAGTACTTC.

The table lists this clonotype with many counts. CDR3: CASSGFGTGGHGYTF. DNA of the CDR3: TGTGCCAGCAGCGGGTTCGGGACAGGCGGCCATGGCTACACCTTC. The V gene is TRBV5-6, the J gene TRBJ1-2, with 8 bases matching TRBD1. V was clipped by 4 bases and J by 6 bases; unmatched bases: 11. The germline V gene encodes CDR1 SGHDT and CDR2 YYEEEE. CDR3 length: 15 amino acids.

This clonotype was detected only a few times. The chain is built from TRBV19 and TRBJ2-1, with D possibly matching TRBD2 (6 bases). Trimming stripped 5 bases from V and 2 bases from J, with 10 bases between. This CDR3 region has 14 residues. Germline-derived CDR1 and CDR2 are LNHDA and SQIVND (reference sequence). The CDR3 here is CASSVTGAYNEQFF. In nucleotides, the CDR3 is TGTGCCAGTAGTGTGACGGGAGCCTACAATGAGCAGTTCTTC.

Ten or more counts support this clonotype. This chain uses TRBV12-3 or TRBV12-4 with TRBJ2-5, with a possible D match to TRBD2 (5 bases). V lost 7 bases and J 0 bases, leaving 21 bases between the germline ends. The CDR3 is 17 residues long. CDR3 loop: CASTSGRGWAYQETQYF. Here the CDR3 DNA reads TGTGCCAGCACCTCCGGACGAGGGTGGGCCTACCAAGAGACCCAGTACTTC.

This clonotype was seen only a few times. This chain joins TRBV28 and TRBJ2-5, with 11 positions matching TRBD2. V lost 7 bases to trimming and J lost 5 bases; unmatched junction nucleotides: 12. CDR3 length: 16 residues. CDR1 and CDR2 (germline): MDHEN, SYDVKM. CDR3 residues: CASTVFSGRARETQYF. CDR3 nucleotides: TGTGCCAGCACCGTCTTTAGCGGGAGGGCCCGGGAGACCCAGTACTTC.